This is a list of T cell receptor beta chains from one sample in a study of cytomegalovirus exposure and HLA in healthy donors. Assay: immunoSEQ multiplex PCR; the TCRdb copy retains only in-frame clones and omits some. The table records over 150,000 clones, approximately 74% of them present only once. The sequencing input was PBMCs. These receptors all stem from a woman in her twenties or thirties in good health and CMV-seronegative. CDR3s include the opening cysteine and the closing phenylalanine or tryptophan. Fields, in order: clone size, V gene, D gene, J gene, CDR3 DNA, CDR3 protein. The D gene is left open where the match is weak. Clone size appears in some rows only: once, few, many, or a class for an expanded clone.

>-|TRBV6-5|TRBD2|TRBJ2-5
TGTGCCAGCAGCCGGACTAGCAGTGAGACCCAGTACTTC
CASSRTSSETQYF
>-|TRBV27|-|TRBJ2-7
TGTGCCAGCGCACCTAGCGTAACCTACGAGCAGTACTTC
CASAPSVTYEQYF
>-|TRBV5-4|TRBD2|TRBJ2-5
TGTGCCAGCAGCTTGCCTTTAGCGGGCTTGGTGGAGACCCAGTACTTC
CASSLPLAGLVETQYF
>-|TRBV10-3|-|TRBJ1-2
TGTGCCATCAGTGAGTCCCAGGGCGAGGATGGCTACACCTTC
CAISESQGEDGYTF
>-|TRBV30|TRBD2|TRBJ2-7
TGTGCCTGGAGTGATCTAGCGGGATCGACAATCAGTTACGAGCAGTACTTC
CAWSDLAGSTISYEQYF
>-|TRBV5-1|TRBD2|TRBJ2-1
TGCGCCAGCAGCCCAGGGACTAGCGGGGGGGCAGACAATGAGCAGTTCTTC
CASSPGTSGGADNEQFF
>-|TRBV21-1|-|TRBJ2-7
TGTGCCAGCAGCAAAGGCAGGACTACCTTGAGCTCCTACGAGCAGTACTTC
CASSKGRTTLSSYEQYF
>-|TRBV5-1|-|TRBJ2-6
TGCGCCAGCAGCCCGGGAGCTAGCTCTGGGGCCAACGTCCTGACTTTC
CASSPGASSGANVLTF
>once|TRBV6-5|TRBD1|TRBJ1-1
TGTGCCAGTCCCGCACAGGGGGCGGCTGAAGCTTTCTTT
CASPAQGAAEAFF
>-|TRBV7-7|-|TRBJ2-3
TGTGCCAGCAGCCTTCGGGTAGACGATACGCAGTATTTT
CASSLRVDDTQYF
>-|TRBV28|-|TRBJ2-3
TGTTCGAGCGGGAGCACAGATACGCAGTATTTT
CSSGSTDTQYF
>-|TRBV5-4|-|TRBJ2-7
TGTGCCAGCAGCTTTGGCGGGACTGGAATTTACGAGCAGTACTTC
CASSFGGTGIYEQYF
>-|TRBV5-1|TRBD2|TRBJ2-3
TGCGCCAGCAGCTCGCAGACTAGCGGGCTGGGTGATACGCAGTATTTT
CASSSQTSGLGDTQYF
>-|TRBV18|-|TRBJ2-1
TGTGCCAGCTCACCCTTTAGGTCACTAGCCTATGAGCAGTTCTTC
CASSPFRSLAYEQFF
>-|TRBV7-9|-|TRBJ1-1
TGTGCCAGCAGCCTAGGGGAGGGTTTAAGGGTCACTGAAGCTTTCTTT
CASSLGEGLRVTEAFF
>few|TRBV6-1|-|TRBJ1-2
TGTGCCAGCAGTGGGTCGGGTCTAGGTTATGGCTACACCTTC
CASSGSGLGYGYTF
>-|TRBV7-2|-|TRBJ1-1
TGTGCCAGCAGCTTCATCGTCGGGGCTGAAGCTTTCTTT
CASSFIVGAEAFF
>-|TRBV28|TRBD1|TRBJ1-5
TGTGCCAGCAGTTCCCCCCTGGGCAGGGGGCATCAGCCCCAGCATTTT
CASSSPLGRGHQPQHF
>-|TRBV28|-|TRBJ1-2
TGTGCCAGCAGTCCTACAGGGCCCACTAACTATGGCTACACCTTC
CASSPTGPTNYGYTF
>-|TRBV9|TRBD1|TRBJ1-2
TGTGCCAGCAGCCCTGGGACAGGGGTTTTCGGGAGCTATGGCTACACCTTC
CASSPGTGVFGSYGYTF
>-|TRBV9|-|TRBJ1-5
TGTGCCAGCAGCGTTCAGGTCAATCAGCCCCAGCATTTT
CASSVQVNQPQHF
>-|TRBV7-8|-|TRBJ2-7
TGTGCCAGCAGCACGTTCCTGGGGAGCTCCTACGAGCAGTACTTC
CASSTFLGSSYEQYF